Here is one T cell receptor beta chain with its context. Its antigen is as yet unknown. The entry originates in a study of shared clonotypes between healthy human individuals. Background on the study: Donors, aged 18 to 49, were a couple of women and three men. CD8 memory received one plate per donor, CD8 naive two, CD4 memory three and CD4 naive three. Whole-study findings and limits: The study generally estimated greater richness for naive than memory subsets.

Germline V gene sequence: CDR1 SGHRS, CDR2 YFSETQ. Trimming at V came to 4 bases and at J to 3 bases, leaving 5 bases not matched to a gene. The CDR3 extends over 16 amino acids. Partitioning of CD4+ cells yielded a CD45RA+ naive subset and a CD45RA-negative memory subset. Sequencing was performed with immunoSEQ multiplex PCR; in TCRdb, only in-frame clones are kept and a portion is missing. This table holds fewer than 2.5 million clones, 80% to 95% found once. J is TRBJ2-6 and V is TRBV5-1; 9 nucleotides align to TRBD1. This TCR was recovered from a man aged 18 to 30 in good health. Some clones in this sample may be carry-over from other donors' samples. Sequenced input: naive CD4+ T cells from PBMCs. The subset here: CD45RA+ positively selected. CDR3 protein: CASSTGQGGGANVLTF. CDR3 DNA sequence: TGCGCCAGCAGCACGGGACAGGGTGGTGGGGCCAACGTCCTGACTTTC.